This TCR beta chain was recorded in a study of T cell responses to AZD1222 COVID-19 vaccine. The CDR3 runs 16 residues. Looked up from germline, CDR1 is SGHNT and CDR2 is YENEEA. V gave up 2 bases and J gave up 5 bases; unmatched junction bases: 5. Study-wide points: Only five or six AZD1222 recipients were seropositive at baseline. With two AZD1222 doses given, Spike-specific TCR breadth and depth both rose.

Worth noting for this clone: Its antigen is undetermined.

TCRdb's table, derived via immunoSEQ multiplex PCR, lists solely in-frame clones and lacks some. Here the sample spans some 130,000 clones, approximately 90% being singletons. The genes are TRBV11-3 and TRBJ2-2, with 10 bases that match TRBD2. Sequenced here: peripheral blood, sampled 28 days after the second AZD1222 dose. The TCR sequence derives from an adult who received the AZD1222 COVID-19 vaccine. The CDR3 region is CASSLIAGGQTGELFF. The CDR3 DNA reads as TGTGCCAGCAGCTTAATAGCGGGAGGACAGACCGGGGAGCTGTTTTTT.